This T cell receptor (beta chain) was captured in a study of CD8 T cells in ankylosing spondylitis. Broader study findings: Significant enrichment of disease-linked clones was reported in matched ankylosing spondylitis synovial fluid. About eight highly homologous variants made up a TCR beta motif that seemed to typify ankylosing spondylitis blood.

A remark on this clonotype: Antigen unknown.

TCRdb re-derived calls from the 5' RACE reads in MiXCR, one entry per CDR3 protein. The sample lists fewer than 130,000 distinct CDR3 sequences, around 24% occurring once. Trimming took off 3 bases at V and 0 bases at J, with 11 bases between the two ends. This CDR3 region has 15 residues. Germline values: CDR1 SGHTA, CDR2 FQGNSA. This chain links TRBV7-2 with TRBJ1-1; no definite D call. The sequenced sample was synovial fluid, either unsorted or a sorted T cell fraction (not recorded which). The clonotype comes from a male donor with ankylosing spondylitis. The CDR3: CASSFADGMNTEAFF. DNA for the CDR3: TGTGCCAGCAGCTTTGCGGACGGGATGAACACTGAAGCTTTCTTT.